Below, 7 T cell receptor beta chains from the same sample are listed, as sequenced in a study of shared clonotypes between healthy human individuals. Only in-frame clones appear in the TCRdb table, and some are missing; sequencing was by immunoSEQ multiplex PCR. The data show 550,000 to 800,000 clones, roughly 70% seen once. Sequencing was done on a sample of memory CD4+ T cells sorted from blood. The subset: CD45RA-negative fraction. The receptor source for this set is a woman aged 25 to 39 in good health.

The chain joins TRBV27 to TRBJ2-7; no definite D call. This CDR3 has 15 amino acids. With 4 bases removed from V and 1 base from J, the gap between germline ends came to 14 bases. Germline V CDR1 and CDR2: MNHEY, SMNVEV (reference sequence). CDR3 sequence (DNA): TGTGCCAGCAGTTCTTCCAGCAAGCTATCCTACGAGCAGTACTTC. This gives the protein CASSSSSKLSYEQYF.

The chain employs TRBV28 and TRBJ1-4; D is unresolved. Trimming removed 4 bases from V and 3 bases from J, with 12 bases in between. Germline lookup yields CDR1 MDHEN and CDR2 SYDVKM. This CDR3 region has 15 residues. The chain's CDR3 is CASSSIAWSNEKLFF. The CDR3 nucleotides are TGTGCCAGCAGTTCGATCGCGTGGTCTAATGAAAAACTGTTTTTT.

Of note for this clone: Different DNA sequences within this sample yield the same CDR3. The chain uses TRBV5-1 and TRBJ2-3; 8 bases agree with TRBD2. J was trimmed by 1 base and V by 1 base; bases with no gene match: 2. Germline loops: CDR1 SGHRS, CDR2 YFSETQ. The CDR3 runs 15 residues. CDR3 amino acids: CASSLSGGGTDTQYF. CDR3 sequence (DNA): TGCGCCAGCAGCTTGAGCGGGGGAGGCACAGATACGCAGTATTTT.

On this clone itself: The identical CDR3 is also encoded by other nucleotide sequences in the sample. The CDR3 coding sequence is TGTGCCAGCAGCGTAGGGACTTCTCGCACAGATACGCAGTATTTT. Amino acid sequence: CASSVGTSRTDTQYF. This rearrangement joins TRBV9 to TRBJ2-3, with a possible D match to TRBD2 (5 bases). V was clipped by 0 bases and J by 1 base, with 9 bases between them. The germline V gene encodes CDR1 SGDLS and CDR2 YYNGEE. There are 15 residues in the CDR3. Full variable domain (outside the CDR3, taken from reference TRBV9 and TRBJ2-3): DSGVTQTPKHLITATGQRVTLRCSPRSGDLSVYWYQQSLDQGLQFLIQYYNGEERAKGNILERFSAQQFPDLHSELNLSSLELGDSALYFCASSVGTSRTDTQYFGPGTRLTVL.

V is TRBV19 and J is TRBJ1-5, with 10 bases matching TRBD1. The CDR3 loop spans 15 amino acids. Germline loops: CDR1 LNHDA, CDR2 SQIVND (reference sequence). V was clipped by 3 bases and J by 7 bases; unmatched bases: 6. Here the CDR3 DNA reads TGTGCCAGTAGTATTCGACAGGGGGCTCGGCAGCCCCAGCATTTT. Amino acids: CASSIRQGARQPQHF.

This chain joins TRBV7-6 and TRBJ2-1; TRBD2 matches at 8 bases. CDR1 is SGHVS, CDR2 FNYEAQ, per germline. Trimming cost V 5 bases and J 2 bases; bases outside gene matches: 11. CDR3 length: 17 residues. CDR3 bases: TGTGCCAGCAGCCCCAGAGGGCGGGGGGCCCCCTACAATGAGCAGTTCTTC. It encodes CASSPRGRGAPYNEQFF.

This clone was counted many times. The rearrangement joins TRBV28 to TRBJ1-5; D uncertain. Trimming took off 1 base at V and 5 bases at J, with 3 bases between the two ends. Germline-derived CDR1 and CDR2 are MDHEN and SYDVKM. This CDR3 is 12 amino acids long. The CDR3 DNA is TGTGCCAGCAGTTTATCTTATCAGCCCCAGCATTTT. It codes for CASSLSYQPQHF.